This TCR beta chain was sequenced for a study of naive and memory T cell subsets. General study results and limits: Potentially, T cell activation and differentiation skew this RNA-based measurement.

Turning to this clonotype: Its antigen is currently unknown.

The SP2 primer and nested alpha and beta constant region primers amplified ligated cDNA in four rounds. Blood and skin TCR RNA was reverse transcribed with alpha and beta constant primers. One entry per CDR3 protein results from TCRdb running MiXCR on the 5' RACE reads. The data contain roughly 60,000 distinct CDR3 sequences, approximately 6.6% of them seen just once; the ten biggest clones take up around 9.7%. The CDR3 consists of 12 residues. CDR1 and CDR2 (germline): MNHNY, SVGAGI (reference sequence). Trimming at V came to 10 bases and at J to 5 bases, leaving 6 bases not matched to a gene. A UMI-containing oligonucleotide was joined by 3' ligation to the TCR cDNA template. Whole-blood samples were more than 2 ml of peripheral blood from healthy adult volunteers. Reverse transcription used DNase-treated unsorted total RNA, aiming for roughly 1 to 1,100 ng.

The chain carries TRBV6-6 and TRBJ2-3; 7 bases are a match to TRBD2. The clonotype originates from a male donor in good health. The CDR3 reads CATREVQDTQYF. In DNA, the CDR3 is TGTGCCACCCGGGAGGTTCAAGATACGCAGTATTTT.